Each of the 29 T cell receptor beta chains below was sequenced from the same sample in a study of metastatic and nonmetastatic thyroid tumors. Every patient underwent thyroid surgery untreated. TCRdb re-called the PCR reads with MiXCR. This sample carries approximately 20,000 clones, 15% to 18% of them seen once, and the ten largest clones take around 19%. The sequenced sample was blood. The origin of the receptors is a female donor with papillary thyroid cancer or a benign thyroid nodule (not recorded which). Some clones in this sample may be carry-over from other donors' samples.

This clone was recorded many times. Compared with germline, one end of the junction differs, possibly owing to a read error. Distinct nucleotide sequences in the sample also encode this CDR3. CDR3 nucleotides: TGCGCCAGCAGCTCGACGGTGGGGTTCTCCTACGAGCAATACTTC. Translation gives CASSSTVGFSYEQYF. The chain combines TRBV5-1 with TRBJ2-7; unclear D gene. The length of the CDR3 is 15 residues. In germline, CDR1 is SGHRS, CDR2 YFSETQ.

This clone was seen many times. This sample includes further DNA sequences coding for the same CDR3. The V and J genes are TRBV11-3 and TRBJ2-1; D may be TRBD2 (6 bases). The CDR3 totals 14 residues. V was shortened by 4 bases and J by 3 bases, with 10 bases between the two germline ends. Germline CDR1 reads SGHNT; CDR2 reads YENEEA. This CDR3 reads CASSSRDFYNEQFF. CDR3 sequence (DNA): TGTGCCAGCAGCTCACGGGACTTCTACAATGAGCAGTTCTTC.

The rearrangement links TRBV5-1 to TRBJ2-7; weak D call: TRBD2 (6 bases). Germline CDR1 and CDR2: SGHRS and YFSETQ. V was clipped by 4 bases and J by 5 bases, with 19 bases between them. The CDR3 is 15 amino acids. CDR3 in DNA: TGCGCCAGCAGCCGCGACGGCAAGGGCGGGAACGAGCAGTACTTC. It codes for CASSRDGKGGNEQYF.

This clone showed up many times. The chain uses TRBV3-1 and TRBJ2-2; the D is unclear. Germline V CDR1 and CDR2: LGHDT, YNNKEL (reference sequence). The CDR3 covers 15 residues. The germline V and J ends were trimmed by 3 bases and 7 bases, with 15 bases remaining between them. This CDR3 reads CASSQGSRQNGELFF. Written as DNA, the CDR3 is TGTGCCAGCAGCCAGGGCTCGCGGCAAAACGGGGAGCTGTTTTTT.

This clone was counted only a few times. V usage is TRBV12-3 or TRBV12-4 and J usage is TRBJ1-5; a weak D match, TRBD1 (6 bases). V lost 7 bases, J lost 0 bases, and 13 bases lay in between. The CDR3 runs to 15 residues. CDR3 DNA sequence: TGTGCCAGCACCGTCGGACAGCTTAGCAATCAGCCCCAGCATTTT. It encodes CASTVGQLSNQPQHF.

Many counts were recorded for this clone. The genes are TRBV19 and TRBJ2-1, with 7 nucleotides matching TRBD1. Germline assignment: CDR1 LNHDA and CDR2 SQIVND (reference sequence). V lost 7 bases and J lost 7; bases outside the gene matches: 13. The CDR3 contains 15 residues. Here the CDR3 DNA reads TGTGCCAGTAAGTTAGACGGGACAGCCGGGAATGAGCAGTTCTTC. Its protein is CASKLDGTAGNEQFF.

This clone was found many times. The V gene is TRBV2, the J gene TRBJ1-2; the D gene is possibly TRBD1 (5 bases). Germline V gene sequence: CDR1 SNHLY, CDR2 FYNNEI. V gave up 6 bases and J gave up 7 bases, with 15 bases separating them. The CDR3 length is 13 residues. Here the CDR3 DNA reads TGTGCCAGCAGGATAGGGACTTTCGGTGGCTACACCTTC. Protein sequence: CASRIGTFGGYTF.

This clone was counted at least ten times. CDR3 DNA sequence: TGCGCCAGCAAACCAGACCCGGGTTTTGCGGGAGGTGGCACAGATACGCAGTATTTT. Residues: CASKPDPGFAGGGTDTQYF. The gene calls are TRBV5-1 and TRBJ2-3; 8 nucleotides line up with TRBD2. Germline trimming cut 6 bases from V and 1 base from J; bases unmatched to any gene: 19. This CDR3 region has 19 residues. Germline V lookup: CDR1 SGHRS, CDR2 YFSETQ. Full variable domain (remainder filled in from reference TRBV5-1 and TRBJ2-3): KAGVTQTPRYLIKTRGQQVTLSCSPISGHRSVSWYQQTPGQGLQFLFEYFSETQRNKGNFPGRFSGRQFSNSRSEMNVSTLELGDSALYLCASKPDPGFAGGGTDTQYFGPGTRLTVL.

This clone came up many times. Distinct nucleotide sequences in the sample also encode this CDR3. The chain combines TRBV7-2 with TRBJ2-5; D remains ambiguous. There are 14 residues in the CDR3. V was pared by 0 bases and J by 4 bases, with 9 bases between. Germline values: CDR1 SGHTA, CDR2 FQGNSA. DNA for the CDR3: TGTGCCAGCAGCTTAGCGGCACAGAGAGAGACCCAGTACTTC. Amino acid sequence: CASSLAAQRETQYF. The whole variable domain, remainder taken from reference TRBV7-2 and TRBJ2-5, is GAGVSQSPSNKVTEKGKDVELRCDPISGHTALYWYRQSLGQGLEFLIYFQGNSAPDKSGLPSDRFSAERTGGSVSTLTIQRTQQEDSAVYLCASSLAAQRETQYFGPGTRLLVL.

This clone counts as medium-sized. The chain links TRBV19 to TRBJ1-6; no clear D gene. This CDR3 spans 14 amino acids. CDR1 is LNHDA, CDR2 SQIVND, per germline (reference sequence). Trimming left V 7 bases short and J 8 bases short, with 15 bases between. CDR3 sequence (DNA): TGTGCCAGTAAGACAAGACCCTCCGATTCACCCCTCCACTTT. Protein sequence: CASKTRPSDSPLHF.

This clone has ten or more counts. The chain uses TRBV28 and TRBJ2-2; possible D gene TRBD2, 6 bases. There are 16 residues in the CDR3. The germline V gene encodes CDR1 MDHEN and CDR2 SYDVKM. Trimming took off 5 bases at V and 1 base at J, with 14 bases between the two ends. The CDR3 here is CASSPGGGRNTGELFF. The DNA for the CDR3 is TGTGCCAGCAGTCCCGGTGGGGGGAGGAACACCGGGGAGCTGTTTTTT.

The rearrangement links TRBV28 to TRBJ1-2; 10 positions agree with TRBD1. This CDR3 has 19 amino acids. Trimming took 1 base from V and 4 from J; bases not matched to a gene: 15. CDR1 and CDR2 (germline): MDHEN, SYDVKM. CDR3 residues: CASSLYFLRGTGVPYGYTF. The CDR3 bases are TGTGCCAGCAGTTTATACTTCTTAAGGGGGACAGGGGTTCCCTATGGCTACACCTTC.

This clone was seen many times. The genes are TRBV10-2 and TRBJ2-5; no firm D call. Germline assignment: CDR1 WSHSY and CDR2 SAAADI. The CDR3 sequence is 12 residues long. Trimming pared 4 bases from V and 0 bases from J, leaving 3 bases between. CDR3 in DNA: TGCGCCAGCAGTGGCAACCAAGAGACCCAGTACTTC. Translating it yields CASSGNQETQYF.

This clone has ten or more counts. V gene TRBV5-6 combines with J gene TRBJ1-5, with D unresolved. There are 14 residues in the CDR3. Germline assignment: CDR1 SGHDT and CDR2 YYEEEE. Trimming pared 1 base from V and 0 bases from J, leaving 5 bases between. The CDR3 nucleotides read TGTGCCAGCAGCTTGAGATCTAGCAATCAGCCCCAGCATTTT. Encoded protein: CASSLRSSNQPQHF.

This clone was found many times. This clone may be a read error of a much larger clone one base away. The CDR3 DNA reads TGTGCCAGCTCGGAATTCCCGTGTGATACGCAGTATTTT. Encoded protein: CASSEFPCDTQYF. The rearrangement links TRBV19 to TRBJ2-3; D not resolved. Germline loops: CDR1 LNHDA, CDR2 SQIVND (reference sequence). V was clipped by 9 bases and J by 6 bases, with 16 bases between them. The CDR3 extends over 13 amino acids.

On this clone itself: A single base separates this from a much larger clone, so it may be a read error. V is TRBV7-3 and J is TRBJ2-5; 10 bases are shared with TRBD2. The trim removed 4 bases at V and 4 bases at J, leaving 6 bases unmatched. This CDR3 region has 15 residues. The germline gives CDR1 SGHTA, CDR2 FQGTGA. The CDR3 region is CASSSGLAVRETQYF. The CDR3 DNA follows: TGTGCCAGCAGCTCTGGACTAGCGGTTCGAGAGACCCAGTACTTC.

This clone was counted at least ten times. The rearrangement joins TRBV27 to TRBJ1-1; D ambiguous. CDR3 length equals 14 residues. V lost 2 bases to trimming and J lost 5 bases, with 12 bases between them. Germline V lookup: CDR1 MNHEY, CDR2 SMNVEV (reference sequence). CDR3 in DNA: TGTGCCAGCAGTTTACGGGCCGGAATTACTGAAGCTTTCTTT. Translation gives CASSLRAGITEAFF.

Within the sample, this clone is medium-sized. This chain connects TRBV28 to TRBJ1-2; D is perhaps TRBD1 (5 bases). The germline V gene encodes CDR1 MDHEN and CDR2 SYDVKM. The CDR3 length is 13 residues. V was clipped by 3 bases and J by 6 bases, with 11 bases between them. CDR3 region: CASSFRAGDGYTF. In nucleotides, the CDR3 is TGTGCCAGCAGTTTTCGGGCGGGGGATGGCTACACCTTC.

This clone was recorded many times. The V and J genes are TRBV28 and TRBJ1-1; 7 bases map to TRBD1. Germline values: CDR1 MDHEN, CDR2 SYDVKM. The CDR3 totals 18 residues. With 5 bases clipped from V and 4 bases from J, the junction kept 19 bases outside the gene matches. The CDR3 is CASSLFALQGPSRTEAFF. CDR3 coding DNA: TGTGCCAGCAGTCTCTTCGCTCTACAGGGGCCCTCCCGCACTGAAGCTTTCTTT.

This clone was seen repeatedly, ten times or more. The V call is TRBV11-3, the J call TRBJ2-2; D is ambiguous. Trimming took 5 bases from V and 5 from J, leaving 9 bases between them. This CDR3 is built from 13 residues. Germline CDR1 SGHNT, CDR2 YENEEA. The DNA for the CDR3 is TGTGCCAGCAGCCCCATTTATACCGGGGAGCTGTTTTTT. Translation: CASSPIYTGELFF.

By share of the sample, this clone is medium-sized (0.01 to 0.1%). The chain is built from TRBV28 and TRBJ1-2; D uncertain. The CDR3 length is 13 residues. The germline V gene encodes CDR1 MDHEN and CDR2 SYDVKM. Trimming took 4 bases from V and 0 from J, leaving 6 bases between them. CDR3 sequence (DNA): TGTGCCAGCAGTTCGGGGACTAACTATGGCTACACCTTC. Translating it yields CASSSGTNYGYTF.

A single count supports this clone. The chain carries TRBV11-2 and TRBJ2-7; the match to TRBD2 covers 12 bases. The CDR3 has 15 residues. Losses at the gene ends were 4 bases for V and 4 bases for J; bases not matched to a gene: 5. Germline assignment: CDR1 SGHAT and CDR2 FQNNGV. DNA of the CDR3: TGTGCCAGCAGCTCCGTGACTAGCGGGAGTTACGAGCAGTACTTC. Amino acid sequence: CASSSVTSGSYEQYF.

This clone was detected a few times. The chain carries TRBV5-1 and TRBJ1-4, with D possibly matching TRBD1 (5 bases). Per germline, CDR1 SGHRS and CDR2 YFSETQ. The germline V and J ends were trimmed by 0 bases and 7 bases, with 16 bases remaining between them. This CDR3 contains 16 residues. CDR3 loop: CASSLEQAARAEKLFF. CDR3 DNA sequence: TGCGCCAGCAGCTTGGAACAGGCCGCAAGGGCTGAAAAACTGTTTTTT.

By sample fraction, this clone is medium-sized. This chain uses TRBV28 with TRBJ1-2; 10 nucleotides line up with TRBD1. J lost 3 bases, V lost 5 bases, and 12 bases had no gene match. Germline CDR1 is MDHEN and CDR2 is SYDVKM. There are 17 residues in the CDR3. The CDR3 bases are TGTGCCAGCAGTACCACCAGGACAGGGGGTTCATACTATGGCTACACCTTC. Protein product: CASSTTRTGGSYYGYTF.

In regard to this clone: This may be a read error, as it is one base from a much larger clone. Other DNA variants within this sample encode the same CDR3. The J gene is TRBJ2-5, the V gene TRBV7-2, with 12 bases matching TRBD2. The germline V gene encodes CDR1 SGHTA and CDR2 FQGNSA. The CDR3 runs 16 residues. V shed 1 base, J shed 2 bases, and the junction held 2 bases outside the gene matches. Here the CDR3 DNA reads TGTGCCAGCAGCTTAGGGCTAGCGGGAGGGCAAGAGACCCAGTACTTC. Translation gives CASSLGLAGGQETQYF.

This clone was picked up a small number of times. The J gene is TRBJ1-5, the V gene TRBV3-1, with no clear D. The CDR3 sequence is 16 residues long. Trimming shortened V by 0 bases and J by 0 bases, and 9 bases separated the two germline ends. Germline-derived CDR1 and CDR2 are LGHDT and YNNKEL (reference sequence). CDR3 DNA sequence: TGTGCCAGCAGCCAAGATGGGGATTTTAGCAATCAGCCCCAGCATTTT. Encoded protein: CASSQDGDFSNQPQHF.

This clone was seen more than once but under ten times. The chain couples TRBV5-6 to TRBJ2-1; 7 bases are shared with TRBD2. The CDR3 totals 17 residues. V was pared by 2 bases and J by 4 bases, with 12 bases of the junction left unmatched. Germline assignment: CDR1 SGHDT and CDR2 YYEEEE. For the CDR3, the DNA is TGTGCCAGCAGCTTCGGGGGTGGTCTAGCGGAGTACAATGAGCAGTTCTTC. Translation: CASSFGGGLAEYNEQFF.

The CDR3 nucleotides are TGTGCCAGCAGCTTGTTGCCCCCGACTATCTGGCAAGAGACCCAGTACTTC. As protein: CASSLLPPTIWQETQYF. This rearrangement joins TRBV11-2 to TRBJ2-5; possible D gene TRBD2, 5 bases. This CDR3 is built from 17 residues. Trimming stripped 3 bases from V and 2 bases from J, with 19 bases between. From germline, CDR1 is SGHAT and CDR2 FQNNGV. The variable domain in full, completed from reference TRBV11-2 and TRBJ2-5, reads EAGVAQSPRYKIIEKRQSVAFWCNPISGHATLYWYQQILGQGPKLLIQFQNNGVVDDSQLPKDRFSAERLKGVDSTLKIQPAKLEDSAVYLCASSLLPPTIWQETQYFGPGTRLLVL.

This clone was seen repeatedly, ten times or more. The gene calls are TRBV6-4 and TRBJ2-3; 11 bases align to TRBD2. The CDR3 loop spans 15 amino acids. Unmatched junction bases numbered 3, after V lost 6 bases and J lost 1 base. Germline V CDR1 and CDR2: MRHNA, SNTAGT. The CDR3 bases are TGTGCCAGCAGCACTAGCGGGAGCGGCACAGATACGCAGTATTTT. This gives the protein CASSTSGSGTDTQYF.